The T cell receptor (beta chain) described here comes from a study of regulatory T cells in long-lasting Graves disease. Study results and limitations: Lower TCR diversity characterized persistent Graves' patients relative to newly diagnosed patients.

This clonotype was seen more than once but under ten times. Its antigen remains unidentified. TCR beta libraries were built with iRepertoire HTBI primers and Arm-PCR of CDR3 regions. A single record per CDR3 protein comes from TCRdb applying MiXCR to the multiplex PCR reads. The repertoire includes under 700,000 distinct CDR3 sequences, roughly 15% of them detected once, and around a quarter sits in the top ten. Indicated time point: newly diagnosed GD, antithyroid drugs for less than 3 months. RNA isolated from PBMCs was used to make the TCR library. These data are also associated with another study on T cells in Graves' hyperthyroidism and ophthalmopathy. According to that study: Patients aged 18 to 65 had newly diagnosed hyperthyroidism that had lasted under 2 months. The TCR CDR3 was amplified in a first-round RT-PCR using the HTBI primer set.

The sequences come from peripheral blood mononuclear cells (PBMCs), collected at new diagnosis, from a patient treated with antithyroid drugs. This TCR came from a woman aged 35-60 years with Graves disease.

The CDR3 nucleotides are TGTGCCAGCAGTGAAGTCGACGCCAGCACAGATACGCAGTATTTT. Its protein is CASSEVDASTDTQYF. The V and J genes are TRBV6-1 and TRBJ2-3; D is ambiguous. Germline V gene sequence: CDR1 MNHNS, CDR2 SASEGT. The CDR3 spans 15 residues. Trimming took 1 base from V and 0 from J, leaving 8 bases between them.